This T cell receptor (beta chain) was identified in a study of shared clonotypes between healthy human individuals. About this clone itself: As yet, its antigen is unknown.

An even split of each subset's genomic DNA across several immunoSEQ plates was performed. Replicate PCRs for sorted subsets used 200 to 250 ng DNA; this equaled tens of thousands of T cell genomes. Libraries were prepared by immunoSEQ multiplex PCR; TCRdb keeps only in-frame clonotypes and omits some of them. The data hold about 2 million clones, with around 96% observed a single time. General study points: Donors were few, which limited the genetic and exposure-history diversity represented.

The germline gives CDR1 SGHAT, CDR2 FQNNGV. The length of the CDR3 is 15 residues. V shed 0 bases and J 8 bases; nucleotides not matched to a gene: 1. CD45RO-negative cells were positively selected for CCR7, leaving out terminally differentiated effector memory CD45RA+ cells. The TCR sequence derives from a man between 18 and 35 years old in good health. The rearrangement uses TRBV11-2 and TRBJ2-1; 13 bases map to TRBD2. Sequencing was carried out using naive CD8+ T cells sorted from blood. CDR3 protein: CASSLELAGGDEQFF. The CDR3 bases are TGTGCCAGCAGCTTAGAACTAGCGGGGGGGGATGAGCAGTTCTTC.